Listed here are 26 T cell receptor beta chains from one sample, sequenced in a study of early T cells in non-severe SARS-CoV-2 infection. TCRdb re-called the 5' RACE reads with MiXCR, one entry per CDR3 protein. The sample has 55,000 to 65,000 distinct CDR3 sequences, 10% seen once; the top ten hold about 9.4%. The sequenced material came from whole blood. These receptors all stem from an adult who was a healthcare worker with PCR-confirmed SARS-CoV-2 infection or an uninfected control (not recorded which).

This clonotype was seen at least ten times. This sequence joins TRBV7-6 and TRBJ2-1; no firm D call. Germline V gene sequence: CDR1 SGHVS, CDR2 FNYEAQ. This CDR3 is built from 14 residues. Trimming removed 3 bases at V and 9 bases at J, with 15 bases between. The CDR3 loop reads CASSFGPEESEQFF. The CDR3 nucleotides read TGTGCCAGCAGCTTCGGGCCCGAAGAGAGTGAGCAGTTCTTC.

A remark on this clonotype: With a much larger clone just one base away, this may be a read error. This sequence joins TRBV20-1 and TRBJ2-7; TRBD2 aligns across 7 bases. V shed 3 bases and J 5 bases; nucleotides not matched to a gene: 13. Germline-derived CDR1 and CDR2 are DFQATT and SNEGSKA (reference sequence). This CDR3 has 15 amino acids. The DNA for the CDR3 is TGCAGTGCTAGGCCGACTAGCTGGAGGAAGAACGAGCAGTACTTC. Translated, it gives CSARPTSWRKNEQYF.

The gene calls are TRBV6-5 and TRBJ2-2, with 7 bases matching TRBD1. CDR3 length: 15 amino acids. CDR1 is MNHEY, CDR2 SVGAGI, per germline. Trimming took 2 bases from V and 2 from J; bases not matched to a gene: 2. The CDR3 reads CASSYGDRNTGELFF. The CDR3 bases are TGTGCCAGCAGTTACGGGGACAGAAACACCGGGGAGCTGTTTTTT.

The CDR3 DNA follows: TGTGCCAGCAGTGATCTGGGGGGCCAGCCCCAGCATTTT. Translation gives CASSDLGGQPQHF. The V call is TRBV2, the J call TRBJ1-5; D might be TRBD1 (6 bases). Trimming pared 3 bases from V and 7 bases from J, leaving 10 bases between. From germline, CDR1 is SNHLY and CDR2 FYNNEI. The CDR3 is made up of 13 amino acids.

This clonotype was recorded many times. V is TRBV12-3 or TRBV12-4 and J is TRBJ1-5; D call uncertain. The CDR3 loop spans 12 amino acids. V lost 3 bases to trimming and J lost 7 bases, with 7 bases between them. CDR3 in DNA: TGTGCCAGCAGTTTTGGCGGGCAGCCCCAGCATTTT. This sequence encodes CASSFGGQPQHF.

This clonotype was seen at least ten times. CDR3 residues: CSVERDRGYEQYF. The CDR3, as DNA: TGCAGCGTTGAAAGGGACAGGGGCTACGAGCAGTACTTC. The chain couples TRBV29-1 to TRBJ2-7; 10 bases map to TRBD1. The CDR3 contains 13 residues. Germline loops: CDR1 SQVTM, CDR2 ANQGSEA. V lost 2 bases, J lost 3 bases, and 1 base stayed unmatched.

This clonotype came up many times. The chain is built from TRBV29-1 and TRBJ2-6; D is undetermined. The CDR3 extends over 13 amino acids. CDR1 and CDR2 from the germline V gene are SQVTM and ANQGSEA. Trimming shortened V by 5 bases and J by 0 bases, and 5 bases separated the two germline ends. CDR3 DNA sequence: TGCAGCGTTAGCCACTCTGGGGCCAACGTCCTGACTTTC. Amino acids: CSVSHSGANVLTF.

This clonotype showed up just a few times. The rearrangement uses TRBV5-1 and TRBJ2-5; perhaps TRBD1 as D (5 bases). The germline V gene has CDR1 SGHRS and CDR2 YFSETQ. With 4 bases removed from V and 1 base from J, the gap between germline ends came to 11 bases. This CDR3 comprises 14 residues. The DNA for the CDR3 is TGCGCCAGCAGCCCAGGACACTCCCAAGAGACCCAGTACTTC. It specifies CASSPGHSQETQYF.

This clonotype was found many times. The J gene is TRBJ2-2, the V gene TRBV3-1; tentatively, D is TRBD1 (6 bases). This CDR3 has 16 amino acids. In germline, CDR1 is LGHDT, CDR2 YNNKEL (reference sequence). Between the trimmed V and J ends, which lost 6 bases and 2 bases, there was a span of 16 bases. The CDR3 loop reads CASSSRAGVNTGELFF. CDR3 nucleotide sequence: TGTGCCAGCAGTTCAAGAGCAGGGGTCAACACCGGGGAGCTGTTTTTT.

The chain uses TRBV27 and TRBJ1-4, with 10 bases identical to TRBD1. CDR3 length: 10 residues. The trim removed 9 bases at V and 13 bases at J, leaving 2 bases unmatched. Per the germline V gene, CDR1 is MNHEY and CDR2 is SMNVEV (reference sequence). The CDR3 spells CARGDRGLFF. The DNA of the CDR3 is TGTGCCAGGGGGGACAGGGGACTGTTTTTT.

This clonotype was detected many times. The chain couples TRBV19 to TRBJ1-2, with TRBD1 matching 7 bases. V lost 4 bases, J lost 1 base, and 9 bases stayed unmatched. Germline V CDR1 and CDR2: LNHDA, SQIVND (reference sequence). The CDR3 covers 16 residues. The CDR3 spells CASSTFRDSLNYGYTF. CDR3 in DNA: TGTGCCAGTAGTACTTTCCGGGACAGCCTTAACTATGGCTACACCTTC.

The gene calls are TRBV30 and TRBJ1-5; a possible D gene is TRBD1 (5 bases). The ends were cut back, 0 bases at V and 4 bases at J, with 7 bases in the middle. The length of the CDR3 is 13 residues. CDR1 and CDR2 from the germline V gene are GTSNPN and SVGIG (reference sequence). CDR3 nucleotides: TGTGCCTGGAGTGTAGACAGTAATCAGCCCCAGCATTTT. Protein product: CAWSVDSNQPQHF. Together with reference TRBV30 and TRBJ1-5, the CDR3 gives the full variable domain: SQTIHQWPATLVQPVGSPLSLECTVEGTSNPNLYWYRQAAGRGLQLLFYSVGIGQISSEVPQNLSASRPQDRQFILSSKKLLLSDSGFYLCAWSVDSNQPQHFGDGTRLSIL.

This clonotype was picked up many times. The J gene is TRBJ2-7, the V gene TRBV6-2 or TRBV6-3, with unresolved D. V dropped 7 bases and J dropped 4 bases, with 14 bases sitting between them. This CDR3 has 13 residues. CDR1 is MNHEY and CDR2 is SVGEGT in the germline V gene. CDR3 DNA sequence: TGTGCCAGCACCTCAAATGATCGGTACGAGCAGTACTTC. Amino acid sequence: CASTSNDRYEQYF.

This clonotype appeared many times. CDR3 sequence: CAWSVLERSYEQYF. The CDR3 DNA follows: TGTGCCTGGAGTGTACTGGAAAGGTCCTACGAGCAGTACTTC. The gene calls are TRBV30 and TRBJ2-7, with no clear D. The V gene's germline CDR1 is GTSNPN and CDR2 SVGIG (reference sequence). The CDR3 is 14 residues long. V lost 0 bases and J 1 base, leaving 10 bases between the germline ends. The full variable domain, rest sourced from reference TRBV30 and TRBJ2-7, is SQTIHQWPATLVQPVGSPLSLECTVEGTSNPNLYWYRQAAGRGLQLLFYSVGIGQISSEVPQNLSASRPQDRQFILSSKKLLLSDSGFYLCAWSVLERSYEQYFGPGTRLTVT.

The gene calls are TRBV20-1 and TRBJ1-1; D gene ambiguous. The germline V gene has CDR1 DFQATT and CDR2 SNEGSKA (reference sequence). The CDR3 consists of 15 residues. Trimming pared 4 bases from V and 0 bases from J, leaving 15 bases between. The CDR3 protein is CSAKDGKRMNTEAFF. The CDR3 region has the DNA TGCAGTGCTAAGGACGGAAAGCGGATGAACACTGAAGCTTTCTTT.

This clonotype has ten or more counts. V is TRBV20-1 and J is TRBJ2-7, with 12 bases that match TRBD2. The V segment lost 8 bases and the J segment 5 bases; nucleotides outside the gene matches: 7. CDR1 is DFQATT and CDR2 is SNEGSKA in the germline V gene (reference sequence). The CDR3 is 13 amino acids. CDR3 DNA: TGCAGTCTAGCGGGAGGGCCGATCGACGAGCAGTACTTC. Translating it yields CSLAGGPIDEQYF.

The table lists this clonotype with many counts. The V call is TRBV11-1, the J call TRBJ2-7; TRBD1 or TRBD2 may be the D gene (5 bases each). CDR1 and CDR2 from the germline V gene are SGHAT and FQDESV (reference sequence). The ends were cut back, 4 bases at V and 2 bases at J, with 15 bases in the middle. The length of the CDR3 is 15 residues. CDR3 sequence: CASSWTGTEPYEQYF. Here the CDR3 DNA reads TGTGCCAGCAGCTGGACCGGGACGGAACCCTACGAGCAGTACTTC.

This clonotype was counted at least ten times. The rearrangement uses TRBV28 and TRBJ2-3; 10 bases match TRBD1. J lost 6 bases, V lost 3 bases, and 18 bases had no gene match. Germline CDR1 and CDR2: MDHEN and SYDVKM. The CDR3 sequence is 19 residues long. CDR3 nucleotide sequence: TGTGCCAGCAGTTTCTTAGGGAGTATAGGGACAGGGGCTTGGGATACGCAGTATTTT. Protein sequence: CASSFLGSIGTGAWDTQYF.

This rearrangement joins TRBV7-3 to TRBJ2-1; 11 bases are a match to TRBD2. Unmatched junction bases numbered 14, after V lost 2 bases and J lost 5 bases. CDR1 SGHTA and CDR2 FQGTGA come from the germline V gene. The CDR3 totals 19 residues. The CDR3 protein is CASSLWAGASGRTHNEQFF. CDR3 coding DNA: TGTGCCAGCAGCTTATGGGCGGGGGCTAGCGGGAGGACTCACAATGAGCAGTTCTTC.

The sample holds many counts of this clonotype. The gene calls are TRBV25-1 and TRBJ2-5; D is tentatively TRBD1 or TRBD2 (5 bases each). V shed 3 bases and J shed 5 bases, with 16 bases lying between them. Germline values: CDR1 MGHDK, CDR2 SYGVNS. There are 15 residues in the CDR3. CDR3 amino acids: CASSEGRGDLETQYF. The CDR3 nucleotides are TGTGCCAGCAGTGAGGGGAGAGGGGATTTGGAGACCCAGTACTTC.

The rearrangement joins TRBV24-1 to TRBJ2-1; a weak D match, TRBD2 (6 bases). The length of the CDR3 is 17 residues. The V gene lost 4 bases and the J gene lost 0 bases, with 15 bases spanning the gap. CDR1 is KGHDR and CDR2 is SFDVKD in the germline V gene. The CDR3 bases are TGTGCCACCAGTGACAGAGCGGGTACGACCTCCTACAATGAGCAGTTCTTC. Its translation is CATSDRAGTTSYNEQFF.

There are many counts of this clonotype. The V and J genes are TRBV5-1 and TRBJ2-3; D gene ambiguous. This CDR3 is 14 amino acids long. Germline-derived CDR1 and CDR2 are SGHRS and YFSETQ. Trimming left V 3 bases short and J 6 bases short, with 14 bases between. DNA of the CDR3: TGCGCCAGCAGCTCGAGCGCTCAACTGGATACGCAGTATTTT. Residues: CASSSSAQLDTQYF.

This sequence joins TRBV20-1 and TRBJ2-5; D is perhaps TRBD1 (6 bases). Looked up from germline, CDR1 is DFQATT and CDR2 is SNEGSKA (reference sequence). This CDR3 has 14 amino acids. V gave up 5 bases and J gave up 3 bases, with 16 bases separating them. In DNA form, the CDR3 reads TGCAGTGCTCTAGACAGGATTGTAAAAGAGACCCAGTACTTC. Translated: CSALDRIVKETQYF.

The sample holds many counts of this clonotype. V gene TRBV27 combines with J gene TRBJ2-5; the match to TRBD2 covers 8 bases. This CDR3 is built from 15 residues. V shed 4 bases, J shed 5 bases, and the junction held 9 bases outside the gene matches. Germline CDR1 and CDR2: MNHEY and SMNVEV (reference sequence). CDR3 coding DNA: TGTGCCAGCAGTTCGCGGGGGGACCCCAGGGAGACCCAGTACTTC. Translated, it gives CASSSRGDPRETQYF.

At least ten counts were recorded for this clonotype. The genes are TRBV20-1 and TRBJ1-5; maybe TRBD1 (5 bases). Germline V gives CDR1 DFQATT, CDR2 SNEGSKA (reference sequence). V lost 7 bases and J lost 5, with 15 bases in between. The length of the CDR3 is 13 residues. The CDR3 DNA sequence: TGCAGTGGGCTGATCTGGGGCGATCAGCCCCAGCATTTT. This codes for CSGLIWGDQPQHF.

This sequence joins TRBV3-1 and TRBJ2-7; perhaps TRBD1 as D (7 bases). Per the germline V gene, CDR1 is LGHDT and CDR2 is YNNKEL (reference sequence). The CDR3 length is 15 residues. V lost 4 bases to trimming and J lost 3 bases, with 16 bases between them. The CDR3 coding sequence is TGTGCCAGCAGCCTCCAACAGGGGAGGATCTACGAGCAGTACTTC. Protein product: CASSLQQGRIYEQYF.